This paragraph reports one T cell receptor (beta chain). The antigen is not known. Measured with immunoSEQ multiplex PCR; TCRdb has only the in-frame clones, and not every one. This table holds 100,000 to 150,000 clones, around 83% found once. The record originates from a study of T cell responses to AZD1222 COVID-19 vaccine. Study-level findings and limits: The donor cohort was predominantly white British with a female majority, and clonal diversity may have been underestimated. Among vaccine-associated CD4 TCRs, coverage spanned spike, with dominance at 160-218 and 743-854. The repertoires were collected only after the peak T cell response.

Analyses pooled second doses at about 4 or about 12 weeks. This CDR3 is 13 amino acids long. CDR1 is GTSNPN and CDR2 is SVGIG in the germline V gene (reference sequence). Germline trimming cut 5 bases from V and 2 bases from J; bases unmatched to any gene: 3. This TCR came from an adult who received the AZD1222 COVID-19 vaccine. The chain employs TRBV30 and TRBJ1-2; the match to TRBD1 covers 9 bases. The source material was peripheral blood, sampled 28 days after the second AZD1222 dose. The CDR3 reads CAWFGTGNYGYTF. CDR3 nucleotide sequence: TGTGCCTGGTTCGGGACAGGGAACTATGGCTACACCTTC. Complete variable domain (other parts from reference TRBV30 and TRBJ1-2): SQTIHQWPATLVQPVGSPLSLECTVEGTSNPNLYWYRQAAGRGLQLLFYSVGIGQISSEVPQNLSASRPQDRQFILSSKKLLLSDSGFYLCAWFGTGNYGYTFGSGTRLTVV.